The clone carrying this T cell receptor (beta chain) has ten or more counts. Germline V CDR1 and CDR2: MDHEN, SYDVKM. This CDR3 has 15 amino acids. J was trimmed by 3 bases and V by 6 bases; bases with no gene match: 8. Together with a sample-barcoded 5' primer, a J-beta primer mix was included in a second PCR lasting about 7 to 12 cycles. TCRdb re-analysed the 5' RACE reads in MiXCR, keeping a single row per CDR3 protein. The sample records about 1.4 million distinct CDR3 sequences, 45% to 70% being singletons. The sample originates from a study of blood T cells in healthy people across ages. Per sample, no less than 5.5 micrograms of total RNA were extracted.

This sequence was found in a man between 18 and 29 years old in good health. This chain connects TRBV28 to TRBJ1-1, with TRBD1 matching 9 bases. The sequencing input was blood. The CDR3 DNA reads as TGTGCCAGCAGACGGACAGGGGTGGGCTACACTGAAGCTTTCTTT. Amino acid sequence: CASRRTGVGYTEAFF.